The sequence of this TCR beta chain was determined in a study of blood T cell repertoires in COVID-19. The wider study: Nucleic acid was either cDNA or gDNA, and it came from T cells, B-cell-depleted T cells, or PBMCs.

CDR3 length: 14 residues. CDR1 is SGHAT, CDR2 FQNNGV, per germline. Trimming left V 5 bases short and J 0 bases short, with 8 bases between. Original processing notes: The authors estimated nucleated cell counts from reference gene primer amplification. This table comes from immunoSEQ multiplex PCR, and its TCRdb copy is limited to in-frame clones, with some not included. The D gene and trimming were derived from the DNA, and the V and J assignments and clone size from that table. The sample contains roughly 120,000 clones, around four fifths of which appear only once. The sequenced material came from peripheral blood. This receptor was taken from a man between 65 and 85 years old with acute or convalescent COVID-19. The chain joins TRBV11-2 to TRBJ1-5; the D is unclear. CDR3 sequence reads: CASSPPGSNQPQHF. The DNA for the CDR3 is TGTGCCAGCAGCCCACCCGGTAGCAATCAGCCCCAGCATTTT.